The clone carrying this T cell receptor (beta chain) was seen only a few times. Antigen specificity is unknown. The sample belongs to a study of cytomegalovirus exposure and HLA in healthy donors. About the study: Among the 398 genotyped donors, approximately 82% were placed in the Caucasian-associated ancestry cluster.

General study findings and limits: According to reports, the classifier identified cytomegalovirus status with high specificity and sensitivity. In a later analysis, TCR association rates varied by HLA locus: DRB1 most, HLA-C fewest. Researchers counted roughly 150 TCR beta chains as cytomegalovirus-associated.

Trimming removed 4 bases from V and 7 bases from J; junction bases left unmatched: 9. CDR1 SGHDN and CDR2 FVKESK come from the germline V gene. The CDR3 length is 14 residues. PCR involved 60 Vbeta and 13 Jbeta primers. Repertoires were generated with immunoSEQ multiplex PCR, while TCRdb's copy carries only in-frame clones and drops some. The sample contains about 160,000 clones, roughly 80% of which appear only once. The sequencing sample was made of PBMCs. This sequence was found in a woman aged 25 to 39 in good health and CMV-seronegative. The chain carries TRBV14 and TRBJ1-1, with 7 bases matching TRBD1. CDR3 bases: TGTGCCAGCAGCCGCTTAGGGGGCGTGGGTGAAGCTTTCTTT. Amino acid sequence: CASSRLGGVGEAFF.